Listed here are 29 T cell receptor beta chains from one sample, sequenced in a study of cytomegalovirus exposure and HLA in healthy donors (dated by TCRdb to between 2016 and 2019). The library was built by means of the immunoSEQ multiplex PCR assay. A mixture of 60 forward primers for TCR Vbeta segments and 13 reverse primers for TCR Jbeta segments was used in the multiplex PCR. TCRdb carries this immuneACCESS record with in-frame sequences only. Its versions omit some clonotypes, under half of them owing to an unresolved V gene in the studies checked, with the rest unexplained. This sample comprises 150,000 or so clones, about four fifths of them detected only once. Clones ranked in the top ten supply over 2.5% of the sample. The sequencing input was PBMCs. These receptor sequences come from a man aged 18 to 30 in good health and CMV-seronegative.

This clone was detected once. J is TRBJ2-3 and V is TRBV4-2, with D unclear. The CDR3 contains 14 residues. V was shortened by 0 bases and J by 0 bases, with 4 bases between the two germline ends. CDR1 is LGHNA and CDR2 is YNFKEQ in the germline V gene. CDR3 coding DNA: TGTGCCAGCAGCCAAGACAGGAGCACAGATACGCAGTATTTT. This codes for CASSQDRSTDTQYF.

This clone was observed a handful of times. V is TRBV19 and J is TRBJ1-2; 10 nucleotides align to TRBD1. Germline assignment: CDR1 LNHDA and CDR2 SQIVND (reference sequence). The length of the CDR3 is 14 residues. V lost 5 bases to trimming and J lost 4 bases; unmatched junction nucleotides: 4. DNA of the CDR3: TGTGCCAGTAGTGGGACAGGGGATCTCTATGGCTACACCTTC. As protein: CASSGTGDLYGYTF.

As DNA, the CDR3 is TGTGCCAGCAGCACACACGGCGGGCCGCCTGACACTGAAGCTTTCTTT. Protein: CASSTHGGPPDTEAFF. The chain recombines TRBV21-1 with TRBJ1-1. TRBV21-1 is labeled a pseudogene. The CDR3 covers 16 residues.

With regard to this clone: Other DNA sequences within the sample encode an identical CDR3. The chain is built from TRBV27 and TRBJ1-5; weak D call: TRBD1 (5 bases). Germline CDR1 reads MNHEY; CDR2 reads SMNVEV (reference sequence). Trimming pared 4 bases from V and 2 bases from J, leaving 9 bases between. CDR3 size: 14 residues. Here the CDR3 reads CASSSGGGNQPQHF. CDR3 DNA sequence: TGTGCCAGCAGTTCCGGAGGGGGCAATCAGCCCCAGCATTTT.

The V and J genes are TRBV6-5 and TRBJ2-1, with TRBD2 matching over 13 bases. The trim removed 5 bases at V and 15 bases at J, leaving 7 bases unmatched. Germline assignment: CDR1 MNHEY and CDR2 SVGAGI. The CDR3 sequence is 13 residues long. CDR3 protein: CASSLLAGGPAFF. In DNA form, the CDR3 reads TGTGCCAGCAGTCTACTAGCGGGGGGGCCGGCGTTCTTC.

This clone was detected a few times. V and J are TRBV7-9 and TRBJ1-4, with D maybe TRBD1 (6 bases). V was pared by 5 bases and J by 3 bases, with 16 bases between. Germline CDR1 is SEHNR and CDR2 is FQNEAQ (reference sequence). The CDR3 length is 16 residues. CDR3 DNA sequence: TGTGCCAGCAGCATCATGGGGGCAGGAGCTAATGAAAAACTGTTTTTT. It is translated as CASSIMGAGANEKLFF.

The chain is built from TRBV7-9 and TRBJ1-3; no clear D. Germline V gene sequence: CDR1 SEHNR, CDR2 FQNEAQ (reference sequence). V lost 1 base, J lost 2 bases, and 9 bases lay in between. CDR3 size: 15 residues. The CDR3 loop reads CASSLVSGAGNTIYF. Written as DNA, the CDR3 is TGTGCCAGCAGCTTAGTTTCCGGGGCTGGAAACACCATATATTTT. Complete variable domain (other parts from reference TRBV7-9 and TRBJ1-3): DTGVSQNPRHKITKRGQNVTFRCDPISEHNRLYWYRQTLGQGPEFLTYFQNEAQLEKSRLLSDRFSAERPKGSFSTLEIQRTEQGDSAMYLCASSLVSGAGNTIYFGEGSWLTVV.

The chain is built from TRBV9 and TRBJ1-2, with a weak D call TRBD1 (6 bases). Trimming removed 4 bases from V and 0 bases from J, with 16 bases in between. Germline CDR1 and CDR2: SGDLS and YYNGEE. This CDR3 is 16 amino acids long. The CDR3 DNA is TGTGCCAGCAGCCAGAGGACAGTCACATCTAACTATGGCTACACCTTC. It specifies CASSQRTVTSNYGYTF.

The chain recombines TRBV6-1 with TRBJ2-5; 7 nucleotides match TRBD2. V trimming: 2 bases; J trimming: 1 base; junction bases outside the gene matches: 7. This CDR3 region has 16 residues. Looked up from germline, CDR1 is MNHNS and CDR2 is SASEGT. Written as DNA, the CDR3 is TGTGCCAGCAGTGAACAGGGAGGGTCCTCCCAAGAGACCCAGTACTTC. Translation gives CASSEQGGSSQETQYF.

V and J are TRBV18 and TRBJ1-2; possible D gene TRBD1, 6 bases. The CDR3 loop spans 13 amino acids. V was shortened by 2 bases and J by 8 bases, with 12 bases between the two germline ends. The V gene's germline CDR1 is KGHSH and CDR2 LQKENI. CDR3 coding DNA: TGTGCCAGCTCACCATCGCCAGGGGAGGGCTACACCTTC. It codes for CASSPSPGEGYTF.

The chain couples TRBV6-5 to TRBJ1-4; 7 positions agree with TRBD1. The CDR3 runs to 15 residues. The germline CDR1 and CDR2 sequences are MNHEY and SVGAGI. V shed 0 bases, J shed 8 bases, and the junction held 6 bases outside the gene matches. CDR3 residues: CASSYSPGQREKLFF. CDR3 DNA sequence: TGTGCCAGCAGTTACTCTCCGGGACAGCGAGAAAAACTGTTTTTT.

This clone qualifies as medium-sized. For the CDR3, the DNA is TGCGCCAGCAGTTTGCGGCAGGGCCAAAATGAGCAGTTCTTC. Its translation: CASSLRQGQNEQFF. The V gene is TRBV10-2, the J gene TRBJ2-1, with D maybe TRBD1 (5 bases). The CDR3 spans 14 residues. Trimming took off 5 bases at V and 7 bases at J, with 15 bases between the two ends. The germline gives CDR1 WSHSY, CDR2 SAAADI.

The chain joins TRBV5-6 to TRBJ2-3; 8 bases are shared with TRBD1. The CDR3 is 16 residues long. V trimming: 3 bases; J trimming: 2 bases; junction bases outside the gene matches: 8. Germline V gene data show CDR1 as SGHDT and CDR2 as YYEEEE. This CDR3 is CASSSTGVLSTDTQYF. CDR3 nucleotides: TGTGCCAGCAGCTCGACAGGGGTTCTTTCCACAGATACGCAGTATTTT.

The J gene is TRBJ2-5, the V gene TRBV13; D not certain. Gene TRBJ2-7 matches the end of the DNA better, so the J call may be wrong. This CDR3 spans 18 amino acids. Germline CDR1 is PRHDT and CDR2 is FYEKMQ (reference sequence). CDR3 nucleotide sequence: TGTGCCAGCAGCTTAGAATTTGCTCATCATGAGAGCTCCTACGAGCAGTACTTC. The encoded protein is CASSLEFAHHESSYEQYF.

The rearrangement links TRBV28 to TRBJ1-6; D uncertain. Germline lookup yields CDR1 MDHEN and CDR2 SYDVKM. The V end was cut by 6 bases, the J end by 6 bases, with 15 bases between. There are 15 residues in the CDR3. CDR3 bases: TGTGCCAGCAGCCCTGGCTTAGCCTCTAATTCACCCCTCCACTTT. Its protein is CASSPGLASNSPLHF.

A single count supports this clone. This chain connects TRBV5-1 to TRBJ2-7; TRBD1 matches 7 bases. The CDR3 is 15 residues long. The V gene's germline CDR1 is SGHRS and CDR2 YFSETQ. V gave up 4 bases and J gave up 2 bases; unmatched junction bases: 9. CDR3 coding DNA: TGCGCCAGCAGCCCGACGGGGACAGAGGCCTACGAGCAGTACGTC. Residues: CASSPTGTEAYEQYV.

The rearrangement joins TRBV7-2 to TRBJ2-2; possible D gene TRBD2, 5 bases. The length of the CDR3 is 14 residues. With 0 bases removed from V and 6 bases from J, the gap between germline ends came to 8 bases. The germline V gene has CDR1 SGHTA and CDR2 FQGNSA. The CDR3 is CASSLAGVPGELFF. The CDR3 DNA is TGTGCCAGCAGCTTAGCCGGGGTCCCCGGGGAGCTGTTTTTT.

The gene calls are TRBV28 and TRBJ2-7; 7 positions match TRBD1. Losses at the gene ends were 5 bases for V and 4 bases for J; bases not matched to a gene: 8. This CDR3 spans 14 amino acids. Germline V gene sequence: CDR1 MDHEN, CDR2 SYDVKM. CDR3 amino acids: CASSLGGRTYEQYV. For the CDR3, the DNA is TGTGCCAGCAGTCTAGGGGGCCGAACTTACGAGCAGTACGTC.

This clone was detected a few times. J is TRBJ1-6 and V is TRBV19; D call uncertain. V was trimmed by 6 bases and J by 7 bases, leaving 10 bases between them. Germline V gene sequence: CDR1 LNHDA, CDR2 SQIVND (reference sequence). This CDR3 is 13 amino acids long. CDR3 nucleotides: TGTGCCAGTAGCTCGACGGGGAATTCACCCCTCCACTTT. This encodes CASSSTGNSPLHF.

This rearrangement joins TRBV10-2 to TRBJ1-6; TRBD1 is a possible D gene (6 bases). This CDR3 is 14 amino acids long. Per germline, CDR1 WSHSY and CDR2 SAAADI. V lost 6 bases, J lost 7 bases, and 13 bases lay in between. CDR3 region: CASRTQGVNSPLHF. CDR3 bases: TGCGCCAGCAGGACACAGGGCGTAAATTCACCCCTCCACTTT.

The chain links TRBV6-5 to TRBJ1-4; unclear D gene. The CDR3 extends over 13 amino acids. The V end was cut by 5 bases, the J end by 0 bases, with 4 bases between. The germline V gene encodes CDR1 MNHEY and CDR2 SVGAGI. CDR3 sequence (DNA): TGTGCCAGCAGTCGGGCAACTAATGAAAAACTGTTTTTT. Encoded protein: CASSRATNEKLFF.

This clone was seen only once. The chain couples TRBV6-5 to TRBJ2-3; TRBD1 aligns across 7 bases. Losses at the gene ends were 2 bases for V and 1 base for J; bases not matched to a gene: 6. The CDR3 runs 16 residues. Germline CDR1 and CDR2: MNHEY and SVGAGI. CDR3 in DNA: TGTGCCAGCAGTTACCTATCGACAGGGCGCACAGATACGCAGTATTTT. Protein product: CASSYLSTGRTDTQYF.

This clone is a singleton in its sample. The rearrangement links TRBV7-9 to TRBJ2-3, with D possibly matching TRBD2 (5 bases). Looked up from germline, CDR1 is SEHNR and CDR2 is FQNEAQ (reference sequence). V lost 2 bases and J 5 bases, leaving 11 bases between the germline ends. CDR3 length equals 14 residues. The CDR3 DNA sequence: TGTGCCAGCAGCTTACCAGGCCGGGGAGATACGCAGTATTTT. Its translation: CASSLPGRGDTQYF.

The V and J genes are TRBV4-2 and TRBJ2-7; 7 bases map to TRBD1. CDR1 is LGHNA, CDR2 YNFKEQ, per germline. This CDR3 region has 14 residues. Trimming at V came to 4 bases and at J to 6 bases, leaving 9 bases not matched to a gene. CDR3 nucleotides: TGTGCCAGCAGCCCGACAGGGAGTTTGGTCGAGCAGTACTTC. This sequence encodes CASSPTGSLVEQYF.

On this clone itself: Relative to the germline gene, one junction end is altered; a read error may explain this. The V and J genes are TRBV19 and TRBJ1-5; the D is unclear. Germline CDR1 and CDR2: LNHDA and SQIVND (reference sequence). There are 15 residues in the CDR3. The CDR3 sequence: CASSLDTRFNQPQHF. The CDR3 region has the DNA TGTGCCAGTAGTTTAGACACTAGGTTCAATCAGCCCCAGCATTTT.

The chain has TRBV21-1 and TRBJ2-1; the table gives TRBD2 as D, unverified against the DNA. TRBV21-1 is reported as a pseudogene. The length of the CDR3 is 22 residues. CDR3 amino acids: CASSKRGTSGGGNYGTYNEQFF. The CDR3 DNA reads TGTGCCAGCAGCAAAAGGGGGACTAGCGGGGGGGGCAACTATGGGACCTACAATGAGCAGTTCTTC.

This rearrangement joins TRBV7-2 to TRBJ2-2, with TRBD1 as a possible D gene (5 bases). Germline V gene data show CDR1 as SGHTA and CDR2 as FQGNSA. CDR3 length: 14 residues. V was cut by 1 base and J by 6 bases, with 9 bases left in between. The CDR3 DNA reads TGTGCCAGCAGCTTAGTTCAGGGCCCCGGGGAGCTGTTTTTT. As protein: CASSLVQGPGELFF.

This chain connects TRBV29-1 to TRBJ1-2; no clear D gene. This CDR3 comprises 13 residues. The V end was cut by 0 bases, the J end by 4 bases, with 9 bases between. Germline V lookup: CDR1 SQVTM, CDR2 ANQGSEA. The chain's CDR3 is CSVEDRAGYGYTF. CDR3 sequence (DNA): TGCAGCGTTGAAGATCGAGCCGGCTATGGCTACACCTTC.

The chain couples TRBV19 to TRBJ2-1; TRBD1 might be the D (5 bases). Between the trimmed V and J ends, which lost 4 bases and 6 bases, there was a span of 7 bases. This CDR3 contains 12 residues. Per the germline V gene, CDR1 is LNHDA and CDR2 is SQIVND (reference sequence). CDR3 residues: CASSTRGNEQFF. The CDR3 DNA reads TGTGCCAGTAGTACAAGGGGCAATGAGCAGTTCTTC.